These 6 T cell receptor beta chains were sequenced from one sample in a study of T-cell memory formation after mild COVID-19. TCRdb passed the 5' RACE reads through MiXCR, listing each CDR3 protein once. The sample has 400,000 or so distinct CDR3 sequences; 20% to 25% are singletons. Sequencing was carried out using PBMCs or a T cell subset sorted from them (not recorded which). These receptors all stem from an adult woman who had mild COVID-19 (a few samples of this study predate the infection). Cell type and time point are not known.

V and J are TRBV20-1 and TRBJ2-5; no firm D call. The CDR3 is 12 amino acids. Trimming took off 5 bases at V and 2 bases at J, with 9 bases between the two ends. Germline V CDR1 and CDR2: DFQATT, SNEGSKA (reference sequence). The CDR3 spells CSAALRQETQYF. As DNA, the CDR3 is TGCAGTGCTGCTTTGCGGCAAGAGACCCAGTACTTC.

Ten or more counts support this clonotype. The J gene is TRBJ2-3, the V gene TRBV12-3 or TRBV12-4; perhaps D is TRBD1 or TRBD2 (6 bases each). This CDR3 comprises 14 residues. With 6 bases removed from V and 3 bases from J, the gap between germline ends came to 13 bases. DNA of the CDR3: TGTGCCAGCAGAGAAGGGGGGAGAACAGATACGCAGTATTTT. Translation: CASREGGRTDTQYF.

The table lists this clonotype with a few counts. The chain combines TRBV15 with TRBJ1-1; tentative D call: TRBD1 (5 bases). Trimming left V 4 bases short and J 1 base short, with 7 bases between. This CDR3 comprises 13 residues. Germline CDR1 reads LNHNV; CDR2 reads YYDKDF (reference sequence). The CDR3 loop is CATSTGGNTEAFF. In DNA, the CDR3 is TGTGCCACCAGCACCGGGGGGAACACTGAAGCTTTCTTT.

This clonotype was seen only a few times. This rearrangement joins TRBV4-3 to TRBJ2-5; TRBD2 might be the D (6 bases). The germline V gene encodes CDR1 LGHNA and CDR2 YSLEER. V was clipped by 1 base and J by 4 bases, with 16 bases between them. The CDR3 has 16 residues. The CDR3 is CASSQAGALEGETQYF. For the CDR3, the DNA is TGCGCCAGCAGCCAAGCCGGGGCCTTGGAGGGAGAGACCCAGTACTTC.

The J gene is TRBJ1-1, the V gene TRBV12-3 or TRBV12-4; D may be TRBD1 (5 bases). This CDR3 is 15 amino acids long. Trimming left V 3 bases short and J 2 bases short, with 13 bases between. DNA for the CDR3: TGTGCCAGCAGTTTCGGGGACCCGGGAAACACTGAAGCTTTCTTT. Protein: CASSFGDPGNTEAFF.

The V gene is TRBV24-1, the J gene TRBJ2-1; 8 positions agree with TRBD1. This CDR3 region has 15 residues. V trimming: 1 base; J trimming: 5 bases; junction bases outside the gene matches: 3. The germline CDR1 and CDR2 sequences are KGHDR and SFDVKD. The CDR3 nucleotides read TGTGCCACCAGTGATTTATTCAGGGGGCACAATGAGCAGTTCTTC. Translated, it gives CATSDLFRGHNEQFF.